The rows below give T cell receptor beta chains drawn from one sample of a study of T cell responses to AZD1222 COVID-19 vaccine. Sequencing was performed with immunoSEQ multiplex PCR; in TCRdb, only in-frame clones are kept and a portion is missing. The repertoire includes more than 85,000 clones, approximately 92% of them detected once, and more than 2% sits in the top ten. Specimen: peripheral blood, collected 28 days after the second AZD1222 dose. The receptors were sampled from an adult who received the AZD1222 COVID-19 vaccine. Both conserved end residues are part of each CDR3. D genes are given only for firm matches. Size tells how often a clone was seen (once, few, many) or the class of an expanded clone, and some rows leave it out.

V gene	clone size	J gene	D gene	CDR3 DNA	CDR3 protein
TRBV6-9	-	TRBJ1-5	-	TGTGCCAGCCCCCGACAATATAGCAATCAGCCCCAGCATTTT	CASPRQYSNQPQHF
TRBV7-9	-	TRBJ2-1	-	TGTGCCAGTTCCCGGCGTCGGGACCGCATGGGCCCTTTTCAGTTCTTC	CASSRRRDRMGPFQFF
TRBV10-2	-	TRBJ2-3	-	TGCGCCAGCACTCCCAGGTCAGAACCCACAGATACGCAGTATTTT	CASTPRSEPTDTQYF
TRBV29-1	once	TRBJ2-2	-	TGCAGCGGTGGGCCGCACACCGGGGAGCTGTTTTTT	CSGGPHTGELFF
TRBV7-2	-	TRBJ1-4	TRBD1	TGTGCCAGCAGCCCGGACAGGGTTAGTGAAAAACTGTTTTTT	CASSPDRVSEKLFF
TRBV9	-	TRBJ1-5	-	TGTGCCAGCAGCGTAGGGCGAGGGGGCAATCAGCCCCAGCATTTT	CASSVGRGGNQPQHF
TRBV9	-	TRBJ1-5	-	TGTGCCAGCAGCCCTAGCGGTGGGGGGGGGAGCAATCAGCCCCAGCATTTT	CASSPSGGGGSNQPQHF
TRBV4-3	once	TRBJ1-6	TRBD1	TGCGCCAGCAGCCAAGTTAACGGGCGGGACAGGGGTTGGAATTCACCCCTCCACTTT	CASSQVNGRDRGWNSPLHF
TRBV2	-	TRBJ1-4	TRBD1	TGTGCCAGCAGTGAGACCCCTCGACAGGGGCTCCCCTTAACTAATGAAAAACTGTTTTTT	CASSETPRQGLPLTNEKLFF
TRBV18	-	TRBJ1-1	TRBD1	TGTGCCAGCTCAGCTCAGGGGGGCGCCGACACTGAAGCTTTCTTT	CASSAQGGADTEAFF
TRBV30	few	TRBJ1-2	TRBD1	TGTGCCTGGAGTTCACGGGACAGGGCGAGTGACTACTATGGCTACACCTTC	CAWSSRDRASDYYGYTF
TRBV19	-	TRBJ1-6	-	TGTGCCACCGGCGGGTCAGGAGATTCACCCCTCCACTTT	CATGGSGDSPLHF
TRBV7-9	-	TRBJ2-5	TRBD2	TGTGCCAGCAGCCCTGGGGGGGAGCTGGAGACCCAGTACTTC	CASSPGGELETQYF
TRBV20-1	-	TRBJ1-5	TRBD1	TGCAGTGCTCCCCAGGGACAGGTACAGCATTTT	CSAPQGQVQHF
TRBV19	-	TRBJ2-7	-	TGTGCCAGTAGTATGTTCCCCTTGGAGTACGAGCAGTACTTC	CASSMFPLEYEQYF
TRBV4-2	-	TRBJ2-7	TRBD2	TGTGCCAGCAGCCCAAACGTTGTTTTAGCGGGGGCCTACGAGCAGTACTTC	CASSPNVVLAGAYEQYF
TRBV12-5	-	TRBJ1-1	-	TGTGCTAGTGGTTTTCTGATAGGGGGGGGTAACACTGAAGCTTTCTTT	CASGFLIGGGNTEAFF